Presented here are 26 T cell receptor beta chains from one specimen sequenced in a study of patients and donors after allogeneic stem cell transplantation. TCRdb used MiXCR to reprocess the RT-PCR reads, holding one entry per CDR3 protein. The sample includes fewer than 500,000 distinct CDR3 sequences, 16% seen only once; the top ten take just over 7%. Input material: blood, either unsorted or a sorted T cell fraction (not recorded which). These receptors were obtained from a human donor who was either an allogeneic HSCT recipient or a stem cell or donor lymphocyte infusion donor (not recorded which). It is not recorded whose cells these are; they may come from a transplant donor.

With respect to this clonotype: One base away lies a much larger clone, so this may be a sequencing read error. The chain joins TRBV4-3 to TRBJ2-2; 10 bases are a match to TRBD2. CDR1 and CDR2 (germline): LGHNA, YSLEER. The CDR3 has 17 residues. CDR3 protein: CASSQDGAGGLTVELFF. CDR3 nucleotides: TGCGCCAGCAGCCAAGATGGAGCGGGGGGGTTAACCGTGGAGCTGTTTTTT.

The V gene is TRBV7-9, the J gene TRBJ2-7; D is perhaps TRBD1 (6 bases). The V gene's germline CDR1 is SEHNR and CDR2 FQNEAQ (reference sequence). There are 15 residues in the CDR3. V lost 5 bases and J 2 bases, leaving 16 bases between the germline ends. CDR3 amino acids: CASSPIPRTAYEQYF. In DNA, the CDR3 is TGTGCCAGCAGCCCCATACCGAGGACAGCCTACGAGCAGTACTTC.

CDR3: CASSRTGQGTEAFF. The CDR3 nucleotides read TGTGCCAGCAGCCGGACAGGGCAGGGCACTGAAGCTTTCTTT. The V gene is TRBV6-1, the J gene TRBJ1-1, with 8 nucleotides matching TRBD1. Trimming removed 6 bases from V and 4 bases from J; junction bases left unmatched: 7. This CDR3 region has 14 residues. Per germline, CDR1 MNHNS and CDR2 SASEGT.

The chain uses TRBV19 and TRBJ2-5; no firm D call. V was trimmed by 7 bases and J by 2 bases, leaving 14 bases between them. Germline CDR1 LNHDA, CDR2 SQIVND (reference sequence). This CDR3 spans 14 amino acids. The CDR3 loop is CASKATRLQETQYF. The CDR3 DNA sequence: TGTGCCAGTAAGGCGACCAGGCTACAAGAGACCCAGTACTTC.

This clonotype was seen many times. This chain joins TRBV27 and TRBJ2-2; 7 positions match TRBD1. Germline CDR1 MNHEY, CDR2 SMNVEV (reference sequence). CDR3 length: 16 residues. V trimming: 4 bases; J trimming: 4 bases; junction bases outside the gene matches: 9. In DNA form, the CDR3 reads TGTGCCAGCAGTTCACAGGGGCGAGGGGGCACCGGGGAGCTGTTTTTT. Protein sequence: CASSSQGRGGTGELFF.

V usage is TRBV6-1 and J usage is TRBJ2-1, with D perhaps matching TRBD2 (5 bases). With 4 bases removed from V and 9 bases from J, the gap between germline ends came to 7 bases. CDR3 length equals 11 residues. Germline V gene data show CDR1 as MNHNS and CDR2 as SASEGT. The CDR3 loop reads CASSGAAEQFF. Here the CDR3 DNA reads TGTGCCAGCAGTGGAGCGGCTGAGCAGTTCTTC.

The V gene is TRBV7-6, the J gene TRBJ1-6; perhaps TRBD1 as D (6 bases). V was clipped by 5 bases and J by 6 bases, with 17 bases between them. This CDR3 is built from 16 residues. The germline gives CDR1 SGHVS, CDR2 FNYEAQ. For the CDR3, the DNA is TGTGCCAGCAGCGTGACACCAGGGGCTACTAATTCACCCCTCCACTTT. Its translation is CASSVTPGATNSPLHF.

This clonotype occurred a few times. V is TRBV6-5 and J is TRBJ1-1; no definite D call. The CDR3 totals 15 residues. CDR1 is MNHEY, CDR2 SVGAGI, per germline. The V and J ends lost 1 base and 4 bases respectively, with 13 bases between them. The CDR3 DNA follows: TGTGCCAGCAGTTACTATGCCCCCCTCGGCACTGAAGCTTTCTTT. This translates into CASSYYAPLGTEAFF.

This clonotype showed up just a few times. This rearrangement joins TRBV4-1 to TRBJ1-1; maybe TRBD1 (5 bases). The CDR3 has 15 residues. Between the trimmed V and J ends, which lost 6 bases and 1 base, there was a span of 15 bases. CDR1 is MGHRA and CDR2 is YSYEKL in the germline V gene. The CDR3 region is CASREGIVRNTEAFF. The CDR3 nucleotides are TGCGCCAGCAGAGAGGGGATTGTTAGGAACACTGAAGCTTTCTTT.

This chain uses TRBV7-3 with TRBJ2-3; 7 bases are shared with TRBD1. This CDR3 region has 16 residues. CDR1 SGHTA and CDR2 FQGTGA come from the germline V gene. V lost 5 bases and J lost 3; bases outside the gene matches: 11. This CDR3 reads CASSAGVSGGTDTQYF. Written as DNA, the CDR3 is TGTGCCAGCAGCGCAGGGGTTTCAGGGGGTACAGATACGCAGTATTTT. The entire variable domain, with the rest obtained from reference TRBV7-3 and TRBJ2-3, is as follows: GAGVSQTPSNKVTEKGKYVELRCDPISGHTALYWYRQSLGQGPEFLIYFQGTGAADDSGLPNDRFFAVRPEGSVSTLKIQRTERGDSAVYLCASSAGVSGGTDTQYFGPGTRLTVL.

This clonotype was found a few times. The junction departs from germline at one end; a sequencing error may be responsible. This chain joins TRBV4-3 and TRBJ1-2, with D possibly being TRBD1 (6 bases). Germline V gene sequence: CDR1 LGHNA, CDR2 YSLEER. This CDR3 region has 14 residues. The CDR3 here is CASSQDRDIYGYIF. CDR3 sequence (DNA): TGCGCCAGCAGCCAAGATCGGGACATCTATGGCTACATCTTC.

This clonotype was recorded a few times. The chain employs TRBV19 and TRBJ1-5; TRBD1 is a possible D gene (5 bases). V lost 2 bases and J 4 bases, leaving 12 bases between the germline ends. CDR1 and CDR2 (germline): LNHDA, SQIVND (reference sequence). CDR3 length: 15 residues. The CDR3 spells CASSISGTANQPQHF. The CDR3 DNA reads as TGTGCCAGTAGTATATCCGGGACGGCGAATCAGCCCCAGCATTTT.

V and J are TRBV27 and TRBJ2-2; the D is unclear. The germline CDR1 and CDR2 sequences are MNHEY and SMNVEV (reference sequence). V lost 2 bases and J 2 bases, leaving 9 bases between the germline ends. This CDR3 comprises 15 residues. CDR3 DNA sequence: TGTGCCAGCAGTTTAATACTTACCAACACCGGGGAGCTGTTTTTT. Amino acid sequence: CASSLILTNTGELFF.

DNA of the CDR3: TGTGCCAGCAGTCCACCTAGGCTGACAGATACGCAGTATTTT. Protein: CASSPPRLTDTQYF. The rearrangement joins TRBV6-1 to TRBJ2-3, with D unresolved. The V gene lost 5 bases and the J gene lost 3 bases, with 12 bases spanning the gap. CDR1 MNHNS and CDR2 SASEGT come from the germline V gene. The length of the CDR3 is 14 residues.

This chain links TRBV14 with TRBJ2-2; 10 bases map to TRBD1. V shed 4 bases, J shed 5 bases, and the junction held 7 bases outside the gene matches. This CDR3 is 16 amino acids long. Per the germline V gene, CDR1 is SGHDN and CDR2 is FVKESK. CDR3 coding DNA: TGTGCCAGCAGCCTTTCCGGGACAGGGGTAACCGGGGAGCTGTTTTTT. This encodes CASSLSGTGVTGELFF.

This clonotype was observed a handful of times. The chain links TRBV12-3 or TRBV12-4 to TRBJ1-2, with a weak D call TRBD1 (5 bases). V was clipped by 1 base and J by 7 bases, with 7 bases between them. The length of the CDR3 is 12 residues. DNA of the CDR3: TGTGCCAGCAGTTTAGTAGGGGTTGGCTACACCTTC. Protein product: CASSLVGVGYTF.

The genes are TRBV7-9 and TRBJ2-7, with a weak D call TRBD1 (6 bases). The V gene lost 0 bases and the J gene lost 6 bases, with 12 bases spanning the gap. This CDR3 is built from 14 residues. Germline-derived CDR1 and CDR2 are SEHNR and FQNEAQ (reference sequence). The chain's CDR3 is CASSLAQGMGEQYF. The CDR3 DNA follows: TGTGCCAGCAGCTTAGCCCAGGGGATGGGCGAGCAGTACTTC.

The chain has TRBV4-1 and TRBJ2-1, with 11 bases fitting TRBD2. The junction had 8 bases not matched to a gene; V was cut back by 0 bases and J by 4 bases. Germline V gene lookup returns CDR1 MGHRA and CDR2 YSYEKL. The CDR3 length is 18 residues. The CDR3 is CASSQDGLPSGRYNEQFF. The CDR3 DNA reads as TGCGCCAGCAGCCAAGACGGTTTACCTAGCGGGAGGTACAATGAGCAGTTCTTC.

This clonotype was recorded a few times. V gene TRBV5-6 combines with J gene TRBJ1-1, with D maybe TRBD1 (5 bases). The length of the CDR3 is 15 residues. CDR1 is SGHDT, CDR2 YYEEEE, per germline. V lost 0 bases to trimming and J lost 1 base, with 10 bases between them. The CDR3 region has the DNA TGTGCCAGCAGCTTGGTTGGACAAGAGAACACTGAAGCTTTCTTT. This gives the protein CASSLVGQENTEAFF. The variable domain in full, with the rest retrieved from reference TRBV5-6 and TRBJ1-1, is DAGVTQSPTHLIKTRGQQVTLRCSPKSGHDTVSWYQQALGQGPQFIFQYYEEEERQRGNFPDRFSGHQFPNYSSELNVNALLLGDSALYLCASSLVGQENTEAFFGQGTRLTVV.

The V and J genes are TRBV7-9 and TRBJ2-3, with D perhaps TRBD1 or TRBD2 (5 bases each). CDR1 and CDR2 (germline): SEHNR, FQNEAQ (reference sequence). CDR3 size: 16 residues. The V gene lost 3 bases and the J gene lost 6 bases, with 19 bases spanning the gap. This CDR3 reads CASSLLGSRDGDTQYF. The DNA for the CDR3 is TGTGCCAGCAGCTTGTTAGGGTCCCGGGACGGGGATACGCAGTATTTT.

This chain uses TRBV7-9 with TRBJ1-2; D ambiguous. Trimming took 5 bases from V and 8 from J, leaving 12 bases between them. CDR1 and CDR2 (germline): SEHNR, FQNEAQ (reference sequence). The CDR3 is 12 amino acids. DNA of the CDR3: TGTGCCAGCAGCCGACCCTTAGCAGGCTACACCTTC. Translation gives CASSRPLAGYTF.

In this sample, this clonotype turned up many times. This chain links TRBV4-1 with TRBJ2-7; TRBD2 is a possible D gene (6 bases). The V and J ends lost 3 bases and 2 bases respectively, with 20 bases between them. The CDR3 covers 17 residues. The germline V gene has CDR1 MGHRA and CDR2 YSYEKL. Here the CDR3 DNA reads TGCGCCAGCAGCCATTTAAGAGGCGGGGACTTCCCCTACGAGCAGTACTTC. This sequence encodes CASSHLRGGDFPYEQYF.

The chain is built from TRBV20-1 and TRBJ1-4, with TRBD1 as a possible D gene (5 bases). Germline V lookup: CDR1 DFQATT, CDR2 SNEGSKA (reference sequence). There are 13 residues in the CDR3. The V end was cut by 3 bases, the J end by 8 bases, with 13 bases between. The CDR3 bases are TGCAGTGCTAGTAATCAGGGTAGGGAAAAACTGTTTTTT. Translating gives CSASNQGREKLFF.

This clonotype was observed a few times. This chain connects TRBV12-3 or TRBV12-4 to TRBJ2-3; tentative D call: TRBD2 (7 bases). The CDR3 is 15 residues long. V lost 6 bases, J lost 3 bases, and 16 bases lay in between. CDR3 region: CASSIRGGRTDTQYF. CDR3 sequence (DNA): TGTGCCAGCAGCATAAGGGGGGGCCGGACAGATACGCAGTATTTT.

The chain has TRBV7-9 and TRBJ1-1; D is undetermined. The V end was cut by 1 base, the J end by 7 bases, with 16 bases between. CDR1 and CDR2 (germline): SEHNR, FQNEAQ (reference sequence). The CDR3 contains 15 residues. The CDR3 loop is CASSLGTLLGIEAFF. The CDR3 DNA is TGTGCCAGCAGCTTAGGGACGCTATTAGGCATTGAAGCTTTCTTT.

The chain is built from TRBV19 and TRBJ2-2; 12 bases line up with TRBD2. This CDR3 is built from 17 residues. V lost 5 bases to trimming and J lost 2 bases; unmatched junction nucleotides: 6. The V gene's germline CDR1 is LNHDA and CDR2 SQIVND (reference sequence). The CDR3 region is CASSLGLAGTNTGELFF. The DNA for the CDR3 is TGTGCCAGTAGTCTCGGACTAGCGGGGACCAACACCGGGGAGCTGTTTTTT.